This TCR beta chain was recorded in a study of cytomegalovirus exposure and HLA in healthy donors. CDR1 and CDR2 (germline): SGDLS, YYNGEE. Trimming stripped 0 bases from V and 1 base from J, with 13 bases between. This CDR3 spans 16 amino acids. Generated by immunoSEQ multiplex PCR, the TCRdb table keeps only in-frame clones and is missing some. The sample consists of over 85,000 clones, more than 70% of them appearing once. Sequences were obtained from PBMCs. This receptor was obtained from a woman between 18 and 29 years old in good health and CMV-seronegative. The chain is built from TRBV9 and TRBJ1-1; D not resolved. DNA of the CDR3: TGTGCCAGCAGCGTAGGGCGAGGGCGGGAGAACACTGAAGCTTTCTTT. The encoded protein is CASSVGRGRENTEAFF.